Reported below is one TCR beta chain. Here immunoSEQ multiplex PCR was the method, and the copy in TCRdb shows in-frame clones only, minus some. The table records roughly 130,000 clones, about 95% of them present only once. The CDR3 spans 15 residues. The germline CDR1 and CDR2 sequences are LGHNA and YSLEER. Germline trimming cut 4 bases from V and 1 base from J; bases unmatched to any gene: 6. This sample was taken from a study of control samples from healthy donors and cancer patients. The gene calls are TRBV4-3 and TRBJ2-7; TRBD2 aligns across 8 bases. The sequenced sample consisted of blood. The TCR sequence derives from a man aged 25 to 40 in good health. CDR3: CASSPERGWSYEQYF. The CDR3 DNA follows: TGCGCCAGCAGCCCCGAGCGGGGGTGGTCCTACGAGCAGTACTTC.